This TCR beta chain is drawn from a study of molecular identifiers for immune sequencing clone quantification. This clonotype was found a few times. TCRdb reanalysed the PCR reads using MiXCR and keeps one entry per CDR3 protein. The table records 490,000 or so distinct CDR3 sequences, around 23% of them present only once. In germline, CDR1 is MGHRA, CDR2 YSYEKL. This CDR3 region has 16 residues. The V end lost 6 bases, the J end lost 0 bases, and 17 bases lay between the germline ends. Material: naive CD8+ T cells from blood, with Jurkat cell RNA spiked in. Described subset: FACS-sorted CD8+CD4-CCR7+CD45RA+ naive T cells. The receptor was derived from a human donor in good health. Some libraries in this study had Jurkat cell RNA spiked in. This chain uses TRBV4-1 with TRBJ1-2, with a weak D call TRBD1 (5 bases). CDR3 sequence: CASSPLGAEANYGYTF. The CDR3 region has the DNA TGCGCCAGCAGTCCTCTTGGGGCGGAAGCTAACTATGGCTACACCTTC.